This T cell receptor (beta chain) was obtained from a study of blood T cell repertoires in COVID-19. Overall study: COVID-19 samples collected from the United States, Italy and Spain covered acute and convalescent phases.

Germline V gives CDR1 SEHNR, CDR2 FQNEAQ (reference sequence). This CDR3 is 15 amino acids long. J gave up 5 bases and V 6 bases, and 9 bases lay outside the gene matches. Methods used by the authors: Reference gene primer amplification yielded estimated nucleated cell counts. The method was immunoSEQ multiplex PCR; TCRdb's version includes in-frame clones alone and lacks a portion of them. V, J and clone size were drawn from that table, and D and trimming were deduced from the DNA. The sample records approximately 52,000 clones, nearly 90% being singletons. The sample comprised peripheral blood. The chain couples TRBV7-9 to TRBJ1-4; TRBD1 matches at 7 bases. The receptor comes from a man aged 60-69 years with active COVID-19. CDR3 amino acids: CASRPPGTANEKLFF. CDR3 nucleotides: TGTGCCAGCAGACCCCCTGGGACAGCGAATGAAAAACTGTTTTTT.